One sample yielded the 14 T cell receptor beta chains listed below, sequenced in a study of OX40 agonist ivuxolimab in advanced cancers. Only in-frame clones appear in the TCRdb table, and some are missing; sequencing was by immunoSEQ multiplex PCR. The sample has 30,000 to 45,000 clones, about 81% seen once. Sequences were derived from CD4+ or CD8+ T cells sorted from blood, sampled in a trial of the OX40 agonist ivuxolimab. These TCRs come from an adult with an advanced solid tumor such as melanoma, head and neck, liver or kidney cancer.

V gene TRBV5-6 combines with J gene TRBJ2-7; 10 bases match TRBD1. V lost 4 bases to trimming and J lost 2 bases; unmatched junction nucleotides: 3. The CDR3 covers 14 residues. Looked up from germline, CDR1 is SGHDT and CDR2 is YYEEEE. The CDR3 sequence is CASSRDRGAYEQYF. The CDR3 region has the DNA TGTGCCAGCAGCAGGGACAGGGGTGCCTACGAGCAGTACTTC.

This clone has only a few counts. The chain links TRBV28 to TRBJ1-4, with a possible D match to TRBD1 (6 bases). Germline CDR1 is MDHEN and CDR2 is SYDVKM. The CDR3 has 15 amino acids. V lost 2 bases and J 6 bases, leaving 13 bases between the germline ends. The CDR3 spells CASSLGEGGDEKLFF. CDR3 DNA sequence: TGTGCCAGCAGTTTAGGAGAGGGGGGCGATGAAAAACTGTTTTTT.

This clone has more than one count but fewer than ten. The CDR3 sequence is CASSPRMYRVPPYNEQFF. CDR3 coding DNA: TGTGCCAGCAGCCCCAGGATGTATAGGGTCCCCCCTTACAATGAGCAGTTCTTC. The chain combines TRBV7-9 with TRBJ2-1; D gene ambiguous. This CDR3 contains 18 residues. Trimming took 5 bases from V and 4 from J, leaving 24 bases between them. Looked up from germline, CDR1 is SEHNR and CDR2 is FQNEAQ (reference sequence).

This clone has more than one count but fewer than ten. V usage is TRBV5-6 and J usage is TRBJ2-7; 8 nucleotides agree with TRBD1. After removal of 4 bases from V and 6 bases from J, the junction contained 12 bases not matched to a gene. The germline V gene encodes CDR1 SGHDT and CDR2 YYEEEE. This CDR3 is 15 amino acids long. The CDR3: CASSPDRDRYGEQYF. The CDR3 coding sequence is TGTGCCAGCAGCCCGGACCGGGACAGGTATGGCGAGCAGTACTTC.

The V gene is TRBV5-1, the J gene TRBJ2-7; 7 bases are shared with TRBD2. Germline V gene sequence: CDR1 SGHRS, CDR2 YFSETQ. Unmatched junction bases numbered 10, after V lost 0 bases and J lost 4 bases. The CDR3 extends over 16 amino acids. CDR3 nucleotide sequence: TGCGCCAGCAGCTTGGCCTTGGGGGGGTCTGGATACGAGCAGTACTTC. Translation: CASSLALGGSGYEQYF.

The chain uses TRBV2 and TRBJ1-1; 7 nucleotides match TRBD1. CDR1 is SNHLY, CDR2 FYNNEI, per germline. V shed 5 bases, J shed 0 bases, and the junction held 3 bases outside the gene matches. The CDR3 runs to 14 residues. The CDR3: CASSSGQLNTEAFF. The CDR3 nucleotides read TGTGCCAGCAGTTCGGGACAGTTGAACACTGAAGCTTTCTTT. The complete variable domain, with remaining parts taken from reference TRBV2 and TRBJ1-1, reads EPEVTQTPSHQVTQMGQEVILRCVPISNHLYFYWYRQILGQKVEFLVSFYNNEISEKSEIFDDQFSVERPDGSNFTLKIRSTKLEDSAMYFCASSSGQLNTEAFFGQGTRLTVV.

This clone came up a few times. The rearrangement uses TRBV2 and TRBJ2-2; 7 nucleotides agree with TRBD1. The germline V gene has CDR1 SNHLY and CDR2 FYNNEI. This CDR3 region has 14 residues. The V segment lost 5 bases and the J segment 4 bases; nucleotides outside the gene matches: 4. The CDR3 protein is CASSPSGGTGELFF. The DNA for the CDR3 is TGTGCCAGCAGTCCCTCAGGGGGCACCGGGGAGCTGTTTTTT. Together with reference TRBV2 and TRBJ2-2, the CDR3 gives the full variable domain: EPEVTQTPSHQVTQMGQEVILRCVPISNHLYFYWYRQILGQKVEFLVSFYNNEISEKSEIFDDQFSVERPDGSNFTLKIRSTKLEDSAMYFCASSPSGGTGELFFGEGSRLTVL.

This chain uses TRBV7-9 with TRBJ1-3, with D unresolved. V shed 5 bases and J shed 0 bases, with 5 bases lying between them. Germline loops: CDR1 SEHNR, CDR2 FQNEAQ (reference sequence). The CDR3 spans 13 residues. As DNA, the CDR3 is TGTGCCAGCAGCCCCCTCTCTGGAAACACCATATATTTT. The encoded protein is CASSPLSGNTIYF.

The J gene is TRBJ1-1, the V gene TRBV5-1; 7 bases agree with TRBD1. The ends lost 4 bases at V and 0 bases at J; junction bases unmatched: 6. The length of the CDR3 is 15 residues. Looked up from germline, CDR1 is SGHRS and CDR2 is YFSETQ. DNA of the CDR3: TGCGCCAGCAGCCTCTCAGGGGGGATGAACACTGAAGCTTTCTTT. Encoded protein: CASSLSGGMNTEAFF. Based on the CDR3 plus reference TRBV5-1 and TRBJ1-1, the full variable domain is KAGVTQTPRYLIKTRGQQVTLSCSPISGHRSVSWYQQTPGQGLQFLFEYFSETQRNKGNFPGRFSGRQFSNSRSEMNVSTLELGDSALYLCASSLSGGMNTEAFFGQGTRLTVV.

CDR3 amino acids: CASSLQGPDGYTF. The CDR3 coding sequence is TGTGCCAGCAGTTTACAAGGGCCCGACGGCTACACCTTC. The chain combines TRBV28 with TRBJ1-2; D ambiguous. V was shortened by 2 bases and J by 8 bases, with 12 bases between the two germline ends. The CDR3 contains 13 residues. The germline V gene encodes CDR1 MDHEN and CDR2 SYDVKM.

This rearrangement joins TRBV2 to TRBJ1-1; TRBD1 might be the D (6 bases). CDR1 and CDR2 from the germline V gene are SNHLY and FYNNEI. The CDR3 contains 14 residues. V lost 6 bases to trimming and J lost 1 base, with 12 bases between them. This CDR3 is CASRKGGQNTEAFF. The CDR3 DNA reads TGTGCCAGCAGGAAGGGGGGACAGAACACTGAAGCTTTCTTT.

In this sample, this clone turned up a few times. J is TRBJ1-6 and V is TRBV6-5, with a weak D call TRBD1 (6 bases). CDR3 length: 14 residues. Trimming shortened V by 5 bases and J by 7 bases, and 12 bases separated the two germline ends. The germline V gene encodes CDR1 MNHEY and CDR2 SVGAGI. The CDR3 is CASSNGTLNSPLHF. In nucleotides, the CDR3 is TGTGCCAGCAGTAACGGGACACTCAATTCACCCCTCCACTTT.

CDR3 DNA: TGTGCCAGCAGGTCATATTTTAGGGGAGCGACGGGCCGCACAGATACGCAGTATTTT. Its protein is CASRSYFRGATGRTDTQYF. The chain is built from TRBV27 and TRBJ2-3; either TRBD1 or TRBD2 may fit D (5 bases each). The CDR3 is 19 amino acids. Trimming took 6 bases from V and 1 from J, leaving 26 bases between them. Germline-derived CDR1 and CDR2 are MNHEY and SMNVEV (reference sequence).

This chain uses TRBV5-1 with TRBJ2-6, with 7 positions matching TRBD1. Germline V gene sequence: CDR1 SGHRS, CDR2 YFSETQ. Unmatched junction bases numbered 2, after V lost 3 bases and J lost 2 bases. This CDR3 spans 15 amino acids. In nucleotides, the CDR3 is TGCGCCAGCAGCTCTGACAGGGCTGGGGCCAACGTCCTGACTTTC. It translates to CASSSDRAGANVLTF.